This T cell receptor (beta chain) appears in the sequencing data of a study of patients and donors after allogeneic stem cell transplantation. This clonotype was recorded at least ten times. The CDR3 has 14 amino acids. Looked up from germline, CDR1 is SGHRS and CDR2 is YFSETQ. The V end was cut by 0 bases, the J end by 0 bases, with 3 bases between. From the RT-PCR reads, TCRdb called clonotypes with MiXCR, one entry per CDR3 protein. Found here are fewer than 75,000 distinct CDR3 sequences, around 27% of them singletons; the top ten hold 26%. The rearrangement uses TRBV5-1 and TRBJ1-4; the D is unclear. Sequenced material: blood, either unsorted or a sorted T cell fraction (not recorded which). This sequence originates from a human donor who was either an allogeneic HSCT recipient or a stem cell or donor lymphocyte infusion donor (not recorded which). It is not recorded whose cells these are; they may come from a transplant donor. The CDR3 DNA is TGCGCCAGCAGCTTGGACGCAACTAATGAAAAACTGTTTTTT. Translating it yields CASSLDATNEKLFF.